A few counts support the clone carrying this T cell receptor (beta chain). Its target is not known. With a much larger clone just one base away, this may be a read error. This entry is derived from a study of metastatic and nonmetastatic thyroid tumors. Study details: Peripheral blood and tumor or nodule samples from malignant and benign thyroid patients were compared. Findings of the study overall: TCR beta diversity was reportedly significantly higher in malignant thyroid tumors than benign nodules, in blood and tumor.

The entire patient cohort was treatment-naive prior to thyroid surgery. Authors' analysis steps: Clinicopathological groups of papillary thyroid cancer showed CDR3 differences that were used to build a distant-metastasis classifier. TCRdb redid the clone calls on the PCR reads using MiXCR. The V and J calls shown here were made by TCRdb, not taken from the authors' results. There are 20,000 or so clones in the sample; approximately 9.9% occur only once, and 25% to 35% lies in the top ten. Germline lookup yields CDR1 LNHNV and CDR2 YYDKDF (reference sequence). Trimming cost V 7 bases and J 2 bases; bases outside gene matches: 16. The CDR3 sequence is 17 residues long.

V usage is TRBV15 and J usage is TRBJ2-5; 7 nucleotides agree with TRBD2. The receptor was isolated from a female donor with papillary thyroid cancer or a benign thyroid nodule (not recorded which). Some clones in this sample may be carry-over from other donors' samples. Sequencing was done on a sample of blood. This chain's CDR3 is CATISRGSGFRQETQYF. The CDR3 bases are TGTGCCACCATCAGCAGAGGTAGCGGGTTCCGTCAAGAGACCCAGTACTTC. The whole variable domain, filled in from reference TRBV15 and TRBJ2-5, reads DAMVIQNPRYQVTQFGKPVTLSCSQTLNHNVMYWYQQKSSQAPKLLFHYYDKDFNNEADTPDNFQSRRPNTSFCFLDIRSPGLGDTAMYLCATISRGSGFRQETQYFGPGTRLLVL.